This T cell receptor (beta chain) was documented in a study of T-cell memory formation after mild COVID-19. TCRalpha and TCRbeta libraries used 5'RACE with constant-segment primers and UMIs. Each CDR3 protein gets one entry after TCRdb re-called the 5' RACE reads with MiXCR. This sample has roughly 600,000 distinct CDR3 sequences, with roughly 17% found just once. The CDR3 covers 14 residues. V lost 3 bases to trimming and J lost 0 bases; unmatched junction nucleotides: 3. Germline V CDR1 and CDR2: SGDLS, YYNGEE. Sequenced sample: PBMCs or a T cell subset sorted from them (not recorded which). The chain is built from TRBV9 and TRBJ2-7, with TRBD1 matching 7 bases. The clonotype was recovered from an adult woman who had mild COVID-19 (a few samples of this study predate the infection). Cell type and time point are not known. CDR3 coding DNA: TGTGCCAGCAGCGAGGGGACAGTCTCCTACGAGCAGTACTTC. Protein product: CASSEGTVSYEQYF. The full variable domain, its missing parts supplied by reference TRBV9 and TRBJ2-7, is DSGVTQTPKHLITATGQRVTLRCSPRSGDLSVYWYQQSLDQGLQFLIQYYNGEERAKGNILERFSAQQFPDLHSELNLSSLELGDSALYFCASSEGTVSYEQYFGPGTRLTVT.